This TCR beta chain comes out of a study of TIL therapy for anti-PD-1-resistant metastatic lung cancer. Findings of the study overall: Many TIL product clones were absent from baseline tumor, suggesting clonal contraction.

To note about this clone: Its antigen is undetermined.

The CDR3 has 14 amino acids. V gave up 6 bases and J gave up 0 bases, with 12 bases separating them. Germline V gives CDR1 MNHNY, CDR2 SVGAGI (reference sequence). This was the immunoSEQ v3 assay. Using immunoSEQ multiplex PCR, the repertoire was profiled, and TCRdb retains in-frame clones only, with some absent. The sample yields more than 90,000 clones, 50% to 70% seen once. The time point is: pre-treatment sample, taken before nivolumab and TIL therapy. Most excised metastases sampled were pleural nodules or supraclavicular lymph nodes. Sequenced material: tumor tissue, taken at baseline. The TCR sequence derives from a person aged 25-79 years with non-small cell lung cancer. The gene calls are TRBV6-6 and TRBJ2-7, with D tentatively TRBD1 or TRBD2 (5 bases each). The CDR3 reads CASRVTAASYEQYF. The CDR3 DNA sequence: TGTGCCAGCAGAGTGACAGCGGCCTCCTACGAGCAGTACTTC.